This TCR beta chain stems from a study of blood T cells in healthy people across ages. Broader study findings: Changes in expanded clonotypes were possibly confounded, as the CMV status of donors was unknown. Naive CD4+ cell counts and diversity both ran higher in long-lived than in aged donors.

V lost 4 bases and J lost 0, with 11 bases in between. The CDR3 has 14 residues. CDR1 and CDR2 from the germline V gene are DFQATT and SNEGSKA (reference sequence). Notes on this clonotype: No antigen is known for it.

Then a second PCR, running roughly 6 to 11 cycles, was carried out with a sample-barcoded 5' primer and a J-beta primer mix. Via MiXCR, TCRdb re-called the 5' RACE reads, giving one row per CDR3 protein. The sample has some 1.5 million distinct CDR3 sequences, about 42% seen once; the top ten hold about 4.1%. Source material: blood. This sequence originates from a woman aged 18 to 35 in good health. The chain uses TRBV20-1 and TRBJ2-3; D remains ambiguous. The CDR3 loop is CSATLAPSTDTQYF. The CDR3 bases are TGCAGTGCTACTTTAGCCCCTAGCACAGATACGCAGTATTTT.